This entry lists 17 T cell receptor beta chains sequenced from one sample in a study of shared clonotypes between healthy human individuals (dated by TCRdb to 2019 to 2021). The library was made by the immunoSEQ multiplex PCR assay. The source is immuneACCESS, and TCRdb retained only in-frame sequences with V and J called. Part of the clones is not carried over; for the studies checked, unresolved V genes explain less than half of this, and the remainder is unexplained. The sample records about 800,000 clones, 90% to 98% of which are singletons. Under 0.3% of the sample goes to the ten largest clones. CD8 naive samples were obtained by positive selection for CCR7 among CD45RO-negative cells, yielding a CD45RA+CCR7+ population from which TemRA cells were excluded. Sequencing used naive CD8+ T cells sorted from blood. Explained via the paper, the cell subset or site label denotes: CD45RA+CCR7+. These TCRs come from a man aged 25-45 years in good health.

The chain combines TRBV19 with TRBJ2-7; D is undetermined. This CDR3 has 13 amino acids. CDR1 and CDR2 from the germline V gene are LNHDA and SQIVND (reference sequence). V lost 5 bases and J lost 4, with 12 bases in between. The CDR3 nucleotides read TGTGCCAGTAGTTTTACCTTTCGTTACGAGCAGTACTTC. Encoded protein: CASSFTFRYEQYF.

The V call is TRBV6-6, the J call TRBJ2-7; D gene uncertain. Germline CDR1 and CDR2: MNHNY and SVGAGI (reference sequence). The CDR3 loop spans 15 amino acids. V lost 6 bases to trimming and J lost 2 bases, with 17 bases between them. The CDR3 reads CASSSLSEYPYEQYF. CDR3 DNA sequence: TGTGCCAGCAGCTCTCTAAGCGAATACCCCTACGAGCAGTACTTC.

This clone has only one observation. J is TRBJ2-1 and V is TRBV7-2; maybe TRBD1 (6 bases). Germline V gene lookup returns CDR1 SGHTA and CDR2 FQGNSA. This CDR3 is built from 13 residues. Trimming removed 4 bases at V and 4 bases at J, with 8 bases between. CDR3 region: CASSSTGYNEQFF. DNA of the CDR3: TGTGCCAGCAGCTCGACAGGTTACAATGAGCAGTTCTTC.

V and J are TRBV6-6 and TRBJ2-7, with TRBD1 as a possible D gene (6 bases). CDR3 length: 16 amino acids. V dropped 2 bases and J dropped 2 bases, with 16 bases sitting between them. The germline gives CDR1 MNHNY, CDR2 SVGAGI (reference sequence). CDR3 coding DNA: TGTGCCAGCAGTTACGGGGGCTCCCGAAACCCCTACGAGCAGTACTTC. Its translation is CASSYGGSRNPYEQYF.

The chain combines TRBV5-4 with TRBJ2-7; D not certain. V was clipped by 1 base and J by 4 bases, with 21 bases between them. CDR1 is SGHNT, CDR2 YYREEE, per germline (reference sequence). This CDR3 region has 17 residues. CDR3 sequence reads: CASSLRPTADLKYEQYF. CDR3 nucleotide sequence: TGTGCCAGCAGCTTGCGACCGACGGCGGATCTTAAGTACGAGCAGTACTTC.

The DNA for the CDR3 is TGTGCCAGCAGCAGGCAGGCGAACACCGGGGAGCTGTTTTTT. Its translation: CASSRQANTGELFF. The J gene is TRBJ2-2, the V gene TRBV21-1; whether TRBD1, the table's D call, matches the DNA was not checked. TRBV21-1 is listed as a pseudogene. The CDR3 is 14 residues long.

V gene TRBV28 combines with J gene TRBJ1-2, with D unresolved. V was shortened by 2 bases and J by 2 bases, with 9 bases between the two germline ends. The germline V gene has CDR1 MDHEN and CDR2 SYDVKM. The CDR3 is made up of 14 amino acids. CDR3 sequence: CASSLTDPNYGYTF. The CDR3 nucleotides are TGTGCCAGCAGTTTAACGGACCCCAACTATGGCTACACCTTC.

The genes are TRBV5-6 and TRBJ1-4, with 10 bases fitting TRBD1. CDR3 length: 15 amino acids. Germline V gives CDR1 SGHDT, CDR2 YYEEEE. With V trimmed by 3 bases and J by 6 bases, 5 bases remained unmatched. CDR3 DNA sequence: TGTGCCAGCAGCTCGATGACAGGGGGCGATGAAAAACTGTTTTTT. This gives the protein CASSSMTGGDEKLFF. The full variable domain, completed using reference TRBV5-6 and TRBJ1-4, is DAGVTQSPTHLIKTRGQQVTLRCSPKSGHDTVSWYQQALGQGPQFIFQYYEEEERQRGNFPDRFSGHQFPNYSSELNVNALLLGDSALYLCASSSMTGGDEKLFFGSGTQLSVL.

Remarks on this clone: Additional DNA sequences in this sample encode the identical CDR3. The rearrangement uses TRBV27 and TRBJ2-2; maybe TRBD2 (5 bases). Trimming pared 3 bases from V and 0 bases from J, leaving 5 bases between. Germline V lookup: CDR1 MNHEY, CDR2 SMNVEV (reference sequence). The CDR3 sequence is 14 residues long. The CDR3 sequence is CASSFGTNTGELFF. CDR3 bases: TGTGCCAGCAGTTTCGGGACGAACACCGGGGAGCTGTTTTTT.

This clone appeared a single time. This chain connects TRBV7-8 to TRBJ2-3, with TRBD1 matching 7 bases. In germline, CDR1 is SGHVS, CDR2 FQNEAQ. The CDR3 spans 15 residues. J gave up 2 bases and V 5 bases, and 7 bases lay outside the gene matches. The CDR3 here is CASSPRQGFTDTQYF. DNA of the CDR3: TGTGCCAGCAGCCCGAGACAGGGATTCACAGATACGCAGTATTTT.

The rearrangement joins TRBV6-5 to TRBJ2-1; D ambiguous. The CDR3 consists of 15 residues. With 5 bases removed from V and 0 bases from J, the gap between germline ends came to 11 bases. Germline V gives CDR1 MNHEY, CDR2 SVGAGI. For the CDR3, the DNA is TGTGCCAGCAGTGCCCAGGAGAGCTCCTACAATGAGCAGTTCTTC. Amino acid sequence: CASSAQESSYNEQFF.

The V call is TRBV19, the J call TRBJ2-1; 8 nucleotides align to TRBD2. The V segment lost 7 bases and the J segment 0 bases; nucleotides outside the gene matches: 5. The CDR3 extends over 15 amino acids. The germline V gene has CDR1 LNHDA and CDR2 SQIVND (reference sequence). DNA for the CDR3: TGTGCCAGTACGAAGAGCGGGAGCTCCTACAATGAGCAGTTCTTC. Translated: CASTKSGSSYNEQFF.

The chain is built from TRBV4-1 and TRBJ2-7; tentatively, D is TRBD1 or TRBD2 (5 bases each). CDR3 size: 15 residues. V lost 4 bases and J lost 6, with 19 bases in between. CDR1 MGHRA and CDR2 YSYEKL come from the germline V gene. This CDR3 reads CASSPPVGVRGEQYF. Here the CDR3 DNA reads TGCGCCAGCAGCCCCCCCGTTGGGGTGAGGGGCGAGCAGTACTTC.

The V call is TRBV18, the J call TRBJ2-1; 9 positions match TRBD2. Germline assignment: CDR1 KGHSH and CDR2 LQKENI. This CDR3 is built from 18 residues. The V and J ends lost 3 bases and 0 bases, in that order; junction bases with no gene match: 9. The chain's CDR3 is CASSPGLAGPSSYNEQFF. The CDR3 coding sequence is TGTGCCAGCTCACCCGGGCTAGCGGGACCTAGCTCCTACAATGAGCAGTTCTTC. The variable domain in full, with the rest retrieved from reference TRBV18 and TRBJ2-1, is NAGVMQNPRHLVRRRGQEARLRCSPMKGHSHVYWYRQLPEEGLKFMVYLQKENIIDESGMPKERFSAEFPKEGPSILRIQQVVRGDSAAYFCASSPGLAGPSSYNEQFFGPGTRLTVL.

The chain uses TRBV27 and TRBJ2-7; 12 nucleotides align to TRBD2. Germline values: CDR1 MNHEY, CDR2 SMNVEV (reference sequence). The junction had 4 bases not matched to a gene; V was cut back by 5 bases and J by 2 bases. The CDR3 loop spans 15 amino acids. CDR3 sequence reads: CASSAGLAGTYEQYF. The CDR3, as DNA: TGTGCCAGCAGTGCGGGACTAGCGGGTACCTACGAGCAGTACTTC.

This chain links TRBV7-9 with TRBJ2-2; possible D gene TRBD2, 6 bases. V lost 2 bases, J lost 10 bases, and 8 bases lay in between. CDR3 length equals 12 residues. CDR1 SEHNR and CDR2 FQNEAQ come from the germline V gene (reference sequence). For the CDR3, the DNA is TGTGCCAGCAGCTTATCGGGGGTGGAGCTGTTTTTT. Translated: CASSLSGVELFF.

The chain combines TRBV28 with TRBJ2-7; 8 nucleotides align to TRBD1. The trim removed 10 bases at V and 1 base at J, leaving 3 bases unmatched. The CDR3 extends over 12 amino acids. Germline V gene sequence: CDR1 MDHEN, CDR2 SYDVKM. DNA for the CDR3: TGTGCCACAGACAGGGGTTCCTACGAGCAGTACTTC. It yields the protein CATDRGSYEQYF.